This T cell receptor (beta chain) stems from a study of early T cells in non-severe SARS-CoV-2 infection (TCRdb year 2021). About the investigation overall: Because TCR sequencing was done on bulk RNA from unsorted whole blood, the alpha and beta chains could not be paired.

Library generation was performed with 5' RACE. The instrument given in TCRdb is NextSeq 500. The TCR library protocol attached unique molecular identifiers to individual cDNA molecules to correct for sequencing error and PCR bias. Both TCR alpha and beta chains were sequenced, and tight co-correlation was observed between alpha and beta sequence abundances in each sample. The authors' pipeline ran thus. Decombinator V4 was used to annotate the V gene, J gene and CDR3 of the TCR sequences. Expanded TCRs were defined as changing significantly between any two time points under a Poisson model with p below 0.0001. TCR abundances were normalised to the total number of TCRs sequenced per sample and were expressed as counts per million. VDJdb, accessed 1 November 2021, was searched for CMV, EBV and SARS-CoV-2 annotated TCRs, excluding TCRs annotated for multiple antigens. Clones were called with MiXCR by TCRdb after fastp trimmed the public reads at Q25, and only in-frame beta chains were retained. Each entry is one CDR3 protein sequence, shown with its most common DNA and genes. These V and J calls derive from TCRdb rather than the authors' analysis. Recorded for this sample are around 68,000 distinct CDR3 sequences; over 4.5% of them occurred a single time. Under 4% of the sample is held by the ten biggest clonotypes.

What the study reported, not specific to this receptor: VDJdb matching was skewed toward anti-spike CD8 responses and likely underestimated virus-specific expansions by missing private and CD4 specificities.

A case-control design nested within a healthcare worker cohort in London, UK, was used, with weekly nasopharyngeal swab PCR tests and blood sampling performed. Between 23 and 31 March 2020, the week of the UK lockdown, healthcare workers were enrolled and then followed up weekly for as long as 16 weeks. This clonotype has a count of ten or more. No antigen is known for it. Base qualities are missing; no much larger clone stands one base away. This clonotype was sampled from an adult who was a healthcare worker with PCR-confirmed SARS-CoV-2 infection or an uninfected control (not recorded which). The sequencing used whole blood, collected at baseline.

CDR3 sequence: CASSLRTSGNSYEQYF. In nucleotide form, the sequence is TGTGCCAGCAGCCTCAGGACTAGCGGGAACTCCTACGAGCAGTACTTC. This chain joins TRBV7-2 to TRBJ2-7; 12 central bases correspond to TRBD2. V loses 5 bases at its end and J loses 0 bases; junction bases beyond the gene matches: 5. From the cysteine up to the phenylalanine, the CDR3 has a length of 16 residues. Just the 48-base CDR3 DNA is kept, in frame starting at base 1. Per the germline V gene, SGHTA is the CDR1 and FQGNSA is the CDR2.